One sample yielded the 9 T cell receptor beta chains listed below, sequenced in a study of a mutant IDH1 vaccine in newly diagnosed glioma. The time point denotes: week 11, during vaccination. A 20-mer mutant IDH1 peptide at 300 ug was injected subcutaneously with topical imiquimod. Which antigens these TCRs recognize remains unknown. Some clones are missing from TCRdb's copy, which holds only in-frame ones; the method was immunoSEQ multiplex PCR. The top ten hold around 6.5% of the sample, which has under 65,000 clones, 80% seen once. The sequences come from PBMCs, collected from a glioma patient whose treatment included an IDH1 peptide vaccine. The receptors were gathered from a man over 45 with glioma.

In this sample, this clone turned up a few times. The CDR3 reads CASSSGRPDGYTF. In DNA, the CDR3 is TGTGCCAGCAGCTCCGGACGGCCCGATGGCTACACCTTC. This chain joins TRBV5-4 and TRBJ1-2; no firm D call. V lost 3 bases, J lost 6 bases, and 12 bases lay in between. The CDR3 loop spans 13 amino acids. The germline gives CDR1 SGHNT, CDR2 YYREEE (reference sequence).

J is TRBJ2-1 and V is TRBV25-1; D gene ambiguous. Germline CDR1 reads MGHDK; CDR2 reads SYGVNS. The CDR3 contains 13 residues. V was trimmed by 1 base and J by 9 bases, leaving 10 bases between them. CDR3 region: CASSELLVGEQFF. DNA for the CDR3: TGTGCCAGCAGTGAATTGCTGGTTGGTGAGCAGTTCTTC.

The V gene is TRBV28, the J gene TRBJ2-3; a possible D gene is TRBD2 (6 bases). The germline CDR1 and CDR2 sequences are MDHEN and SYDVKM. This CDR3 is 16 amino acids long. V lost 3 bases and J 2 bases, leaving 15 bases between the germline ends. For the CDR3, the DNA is TGTGCCAGCAGTTTGGGTCGGGAGTTCCTCACAGATACGCAGTATTTT. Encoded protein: CASSLGREFLTDTQYF.

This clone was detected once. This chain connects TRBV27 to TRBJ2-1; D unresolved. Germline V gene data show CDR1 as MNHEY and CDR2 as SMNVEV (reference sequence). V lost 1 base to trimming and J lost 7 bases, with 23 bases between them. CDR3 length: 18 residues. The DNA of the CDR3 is TGTGCCAGCAGTTTATTTTCAATACAGCCCCGTTTATTGAATGAGCAGTTCTTC. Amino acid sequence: CASSLFSIQPRLLNEQFF.

This chain's CDR3 is CASSLRQNSNQPQHF. CDR3 bases: TGTGCCAGCAGCCTTAGACAGAATAGCAATCAGCCCCAGCATTTT. V and J are TRBV5-6 and TRBJ1-5, with D possibly matching TRBD1 (5 bases). Germline V gene lookup returns CDR1 SGHDT and CDR2 YYEEEE. Trimming took off 4 bases at V and 0 bases at J, with 11 bases between the two ends. There are 15 residues in the CDR3.

The CDR3 DNA reads TGTGCCAGCAGCTTATATCACGGGAGCACTGAAGCTTTCTTT. Translating it yields CASSLYHGSTEAFF. The rearrangement links TRBV7-2 to TRBJ1-1, with D unresolved. The CDR3 length is 14 residues. V lost 2 bases and J 4 bases, leaving 11 bases between the germline ends. CDR1 and CDR2 from the germline V gene are SGHTA and FQGNSA. Variable domain in full (rest from reference TRBV7-2 and TRBJ1-1): GAGVSQSPSNKVTEKGKDVELRCDPISGHTALYWYRQSLGQGLEFLIYFQGNSAPDKSGLPSDRFSAERTGGSVSTLTIQRTQQEDSAVYLCASSLYHGSTEAFFGQGTRLTVV.

CDR3 protein: CAWSVRRFLHEQYF. CDR3 in DNA: TGTGCCTGGAGTGTAAGACGGTTTCTCCACGAGCAGTACTTC. The chain carries TRBV30 and TRBJ2-7; D not certain. V lost 0 bases to trimming and J lost 5 bases, with 14 bases between them. CDR1 is GTSNPN, CDR2 SVGIG, per germline (reference sequence). The CDR3 loop spans 14 amino acids.

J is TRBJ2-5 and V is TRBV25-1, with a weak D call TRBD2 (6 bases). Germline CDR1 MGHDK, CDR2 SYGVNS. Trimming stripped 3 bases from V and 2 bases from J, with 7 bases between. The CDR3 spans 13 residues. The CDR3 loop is CASSERGQETQYF. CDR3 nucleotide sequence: TGTGCCAGCAGTGAGCGGGGTCAAGAGACCCAGTACTTC.

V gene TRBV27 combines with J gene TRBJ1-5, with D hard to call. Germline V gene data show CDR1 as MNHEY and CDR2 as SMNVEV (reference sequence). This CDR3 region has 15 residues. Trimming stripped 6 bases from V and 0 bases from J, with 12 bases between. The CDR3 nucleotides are TGTGCCAGCAGCGTGGGGAAGTTTAGCAATCAGCCCCAGCATTTT. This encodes CASSVGKFSNQPQHF.